The source of this T cell receptor (beta chain) is a study of T cells in Graves' hyperthyroidism and ophthalmopathy. Researchers amplified the TCR beta CDR3 regions from RNA transcripts. Using the HTBI primer set, a first-round RT-PCR was run on the TCR CDR3. TCRdb reprocessed the multiplex PCR reads with MiXCR, giving one entry per CDR3 protein. The sample holds 350,000 to 450,000 distinct CDR3 sequences; approximately 14% are singletons and the top ten take roughly 9.6%. This clonotype was counted many times. Germline V gene lookup returns CDR1 SNHLY and CDR2 FYNNEI. Trimming stripped 4 bases from V and 3 bases from J, with 9 bases between. The CDR3 length is 14 residues. Among the patients, aged 18 to 65, hyperthyroidism was newly diagnosed and had lasted under 2 months. The PBMCs were sourced from fresh peripheral blood (around 9.3 ml).

This receptor was identified in a woman aged 60-70 years with Graves' hyperthyroidism. The gene calls are TRBV2 and TRBJ2-2; no definite D call. The sequenced sample was blood. The CDR3 DNA sequence: TGTGCCAGCAGTGTTTTTGGGGACACCGGGGAGCTGTTTTTT. This sequence encodes CASSVFGDTGELFF.